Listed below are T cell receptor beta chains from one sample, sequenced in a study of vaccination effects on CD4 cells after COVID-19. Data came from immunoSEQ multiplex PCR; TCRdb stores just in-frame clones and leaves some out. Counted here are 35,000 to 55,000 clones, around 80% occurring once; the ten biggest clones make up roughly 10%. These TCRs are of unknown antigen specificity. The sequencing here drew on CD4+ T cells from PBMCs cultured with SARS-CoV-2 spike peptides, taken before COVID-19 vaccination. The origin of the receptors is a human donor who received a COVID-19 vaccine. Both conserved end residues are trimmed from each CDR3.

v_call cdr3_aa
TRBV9 ASSPRLRATDNEQF
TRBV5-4 ASGSQGTDTQY
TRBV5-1 ASHLKPGQGWNEQF
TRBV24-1 ATSGRLAGPDTQY
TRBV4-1 ASSQGQANNEQF
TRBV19 ASSTTEGNQPQH
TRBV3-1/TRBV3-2 ASSRLSLQETQY
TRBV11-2 ASSPGQIQETQY
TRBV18 ASSPPAPRDRDSDTQY
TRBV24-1 ATSDSLAGVFNEQF
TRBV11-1 ASSLWSLGDGTEAF
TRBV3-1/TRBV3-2 ASSLVGRAGGYT
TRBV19 ASWGHNEKLF
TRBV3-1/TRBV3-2 ASSQNGVEGYT
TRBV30 AWSVLPPKETQY
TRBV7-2 ASSPGRGRATEAF
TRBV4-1 ASSQTVLAGGFVGELF
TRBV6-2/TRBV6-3 ASSYSGREDGELF
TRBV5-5 ASSLQVWDEKLF
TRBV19 ASSISWTGGQPQH
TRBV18 ASSGDMGANQPQH
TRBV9 ASSPHDSTTNQPQH
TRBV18 ASSQLGTMNTEAF
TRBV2 ASSVKGYTGELF
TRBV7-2 ASSEHVRVGGYT
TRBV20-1 SAAYGYT
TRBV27 ASSFSQLYGYT